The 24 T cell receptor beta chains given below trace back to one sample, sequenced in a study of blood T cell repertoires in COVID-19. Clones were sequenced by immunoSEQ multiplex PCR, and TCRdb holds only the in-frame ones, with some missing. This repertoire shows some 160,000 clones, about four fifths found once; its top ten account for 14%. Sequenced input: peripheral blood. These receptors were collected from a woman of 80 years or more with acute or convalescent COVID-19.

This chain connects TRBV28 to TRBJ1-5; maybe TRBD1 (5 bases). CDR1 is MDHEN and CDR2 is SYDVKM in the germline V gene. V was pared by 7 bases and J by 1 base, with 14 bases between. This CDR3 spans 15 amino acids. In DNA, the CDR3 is TGTGCCAGCAACACCGTTCGGGGGAGCAATCAGCCCCAGCATTTT. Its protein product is CASNTVRGSNQPQHF.

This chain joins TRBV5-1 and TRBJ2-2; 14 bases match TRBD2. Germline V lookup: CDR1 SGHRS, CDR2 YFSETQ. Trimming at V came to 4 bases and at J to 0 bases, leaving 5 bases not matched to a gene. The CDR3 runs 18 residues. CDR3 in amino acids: CASSMGLAGATNTGELFF. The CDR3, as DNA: TGCGCCAGCAGCATGGGACTAGCGGGAGCTACGAACACCGGGGAGCTGTTTTTT. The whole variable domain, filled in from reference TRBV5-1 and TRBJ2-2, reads KAGVTQTPRYLIKTRGQQVTLSCSPISGHRSVSWYQQTPGQGLQFLFEYFSETQRNKGNFPGRFSGRQFSNSRSEMNVSTLELGDSALYLCASSMGLAGATNTGELFFGEGSRLTVL.

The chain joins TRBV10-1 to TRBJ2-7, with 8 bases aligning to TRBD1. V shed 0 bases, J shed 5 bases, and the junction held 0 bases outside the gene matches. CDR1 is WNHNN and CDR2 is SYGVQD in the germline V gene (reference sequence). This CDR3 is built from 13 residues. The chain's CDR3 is CASSESGQDEQYF. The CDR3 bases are TGCGCCAGCAGTGAGTCGGGACAGGACGAGCAGTACTTC.

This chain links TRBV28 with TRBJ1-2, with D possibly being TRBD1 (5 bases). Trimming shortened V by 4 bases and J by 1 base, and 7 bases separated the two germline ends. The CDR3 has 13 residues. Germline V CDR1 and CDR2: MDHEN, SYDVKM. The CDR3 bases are TGTGCCAGCAGTTCGACAGTTAACTATGGCTACACCTTC. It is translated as CASSSTVNYGYTF.

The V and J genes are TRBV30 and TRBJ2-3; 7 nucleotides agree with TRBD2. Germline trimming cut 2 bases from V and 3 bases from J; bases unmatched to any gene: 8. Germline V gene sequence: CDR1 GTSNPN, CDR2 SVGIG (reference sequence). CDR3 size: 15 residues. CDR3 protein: CAWSRPGGGTDTQYF. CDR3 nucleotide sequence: TGTGCCTGGAGTCGCCCTGGGGGGGGTACAGATACGCAGTATTTT.

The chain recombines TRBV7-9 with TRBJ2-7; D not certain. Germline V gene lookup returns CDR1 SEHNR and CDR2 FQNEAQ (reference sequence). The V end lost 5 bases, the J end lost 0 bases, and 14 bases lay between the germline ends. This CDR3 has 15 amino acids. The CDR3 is CASSPGAALSYEQYF. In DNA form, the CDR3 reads TGTGCCAGCAGCCCGGGTGCGGCTCTCTCCTACGAGCAGTACTTC.

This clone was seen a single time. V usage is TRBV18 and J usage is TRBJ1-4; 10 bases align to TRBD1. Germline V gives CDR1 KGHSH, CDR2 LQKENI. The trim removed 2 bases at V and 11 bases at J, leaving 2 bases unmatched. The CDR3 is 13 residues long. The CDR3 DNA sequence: TGTGCCAGCTCACCAGGGACAGGGGCGAAACTGTTTTTT. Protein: CASSPGTGAKLFF.

The CDR3 reads CASSSTAPPVAFF. In DNA form, the CDR3 reads TGTGCCAGCAGTTCGACAGCCCCGCCGGTGGCTTTCTTT. V gene TRBV12-3 or TRBV12-4 combines with J gene TRBJ1-1; D perhaps matches TRBD1 (5 bases). Trimming removed 4 bases at V and 11 bases at J, with 17 bases between. The CDR3 sequence is 13 residues long.

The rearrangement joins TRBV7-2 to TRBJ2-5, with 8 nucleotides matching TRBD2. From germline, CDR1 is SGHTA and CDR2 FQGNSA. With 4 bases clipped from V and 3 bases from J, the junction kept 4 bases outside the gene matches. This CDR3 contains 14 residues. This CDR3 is CASSSTSAKETQYF. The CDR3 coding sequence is TGTGCCAGCAGCTCGACTAGCGCCAAAGAGACCCAGTACTTC.

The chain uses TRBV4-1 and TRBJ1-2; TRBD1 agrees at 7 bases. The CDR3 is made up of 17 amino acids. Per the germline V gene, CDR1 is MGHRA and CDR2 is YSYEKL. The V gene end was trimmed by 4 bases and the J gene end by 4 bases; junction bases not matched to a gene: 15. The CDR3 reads CASSPGQDSQSLYGYTF. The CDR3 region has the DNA TGCGCCAGCAGCCCTGGACAGGACTCCCAGAGTCTCTATGGCTACACCTTC.

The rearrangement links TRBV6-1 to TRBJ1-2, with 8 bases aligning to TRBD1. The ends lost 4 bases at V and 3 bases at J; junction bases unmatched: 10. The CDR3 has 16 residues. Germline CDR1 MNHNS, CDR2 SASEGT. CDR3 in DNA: TGTGCCAGCAGTGTACCGAGAGCGGACAGGGACTATGGCTACACCTTC. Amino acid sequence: CASSVPRADRDYGYTF.

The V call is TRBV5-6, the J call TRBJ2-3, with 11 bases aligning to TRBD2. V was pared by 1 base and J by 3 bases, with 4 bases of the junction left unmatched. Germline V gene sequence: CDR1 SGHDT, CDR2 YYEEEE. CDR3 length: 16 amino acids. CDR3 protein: CASSLRLAGGTDTQYF. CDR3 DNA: TGTGCCAGCAGCTTGAGGCTAGCGGGGGGTACAGATACGCAGTATTTT.

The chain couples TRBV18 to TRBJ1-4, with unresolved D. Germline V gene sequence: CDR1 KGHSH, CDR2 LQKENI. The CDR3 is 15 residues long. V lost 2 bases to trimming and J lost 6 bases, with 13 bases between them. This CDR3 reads CASSPNGVSDEKLFF. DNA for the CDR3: TGTGCCAGCTCACCAAACGGGGTATCGGATGAAAAACTGTTTTTT.

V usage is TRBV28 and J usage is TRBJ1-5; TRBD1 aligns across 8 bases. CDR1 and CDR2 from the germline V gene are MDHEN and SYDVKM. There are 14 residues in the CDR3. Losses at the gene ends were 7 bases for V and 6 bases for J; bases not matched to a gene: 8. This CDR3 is CASIPGQGGQPQHF. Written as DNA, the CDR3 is TGTGCCAGCATACCCGGACAGGGTGGTCAGCCCCAGCATTTT.

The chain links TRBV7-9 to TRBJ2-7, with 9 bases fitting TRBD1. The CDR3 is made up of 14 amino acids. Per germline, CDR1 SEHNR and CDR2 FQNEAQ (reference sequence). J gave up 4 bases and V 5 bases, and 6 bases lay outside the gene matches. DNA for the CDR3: TGTGCCAGCAGCAACCCGGGACAGGGATACGAGCAGTACTTC. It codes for CASSNPGQGYEQYF.

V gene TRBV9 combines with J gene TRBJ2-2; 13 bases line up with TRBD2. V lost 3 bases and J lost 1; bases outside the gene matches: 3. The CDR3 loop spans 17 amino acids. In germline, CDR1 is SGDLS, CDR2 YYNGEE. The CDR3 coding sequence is TGTGCCAGCAGCGAGGGACTAGCGGGAATGAACACCGGGGAGCTGTTTTTT. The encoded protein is CASSEGLAGMNTGELFF.

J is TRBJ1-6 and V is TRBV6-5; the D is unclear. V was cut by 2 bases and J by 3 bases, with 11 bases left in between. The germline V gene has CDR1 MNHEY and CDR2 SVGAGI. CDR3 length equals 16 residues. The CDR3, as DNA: TGTGCCAGCAGTTACGGAGTCTCCAGCTATAATTCACCCCTCCACTTT. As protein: CASSYGVSSYNSPLHF.

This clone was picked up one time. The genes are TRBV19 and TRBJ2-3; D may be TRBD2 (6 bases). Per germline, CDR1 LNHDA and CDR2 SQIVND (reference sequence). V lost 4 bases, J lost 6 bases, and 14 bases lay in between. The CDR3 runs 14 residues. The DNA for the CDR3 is TGTGCCAGTAGTAGCCGGGTAGCGGCCGATACGCAGTATTTT. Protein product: CASSSRVAADTQYF. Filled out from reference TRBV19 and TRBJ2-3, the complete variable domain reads DGGITQSPKYLFRKEGQNVTLSCEQNLNHDAMYWYRQDPGQGLRLIYYSQIVNDFQKGDIAEGYSVSREKKESFPLTVTSAQKNPTAFYLCASSSRVAADTQYFGPGTRLTVL.

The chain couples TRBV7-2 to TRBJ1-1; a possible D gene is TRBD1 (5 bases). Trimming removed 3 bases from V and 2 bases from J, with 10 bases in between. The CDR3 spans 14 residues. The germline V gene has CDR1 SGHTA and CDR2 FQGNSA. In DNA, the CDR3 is TGTGCCAGCAGCTTGGGAGGGGTCAACACTGAAGCTTTCTTT. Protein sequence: CASSLGGVNTEAFF.

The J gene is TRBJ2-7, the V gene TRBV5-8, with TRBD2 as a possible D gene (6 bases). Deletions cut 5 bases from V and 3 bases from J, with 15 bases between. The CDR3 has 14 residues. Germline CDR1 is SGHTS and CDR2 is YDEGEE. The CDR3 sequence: CASSSTGRHYEQYF. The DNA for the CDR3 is TGTGCCAGCAGTTCAACCGGGAGACACTACGAGCAGTACTTC.

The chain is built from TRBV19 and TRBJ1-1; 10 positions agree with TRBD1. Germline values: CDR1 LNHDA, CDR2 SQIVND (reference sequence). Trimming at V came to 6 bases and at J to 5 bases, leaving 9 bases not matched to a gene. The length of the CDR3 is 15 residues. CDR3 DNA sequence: TGTGCCAGTAGAGACCCGGGACAGGGGAAGACTGAAGCTTTCTTT. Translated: CASRDPGQGKTEAFF.

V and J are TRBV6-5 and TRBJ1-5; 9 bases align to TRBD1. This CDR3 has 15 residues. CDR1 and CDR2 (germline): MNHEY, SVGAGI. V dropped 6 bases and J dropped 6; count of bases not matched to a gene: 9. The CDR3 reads CASRSMGQGGQPQHF. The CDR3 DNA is TGTGCCAGCAGATCCATGGGACAGGGCGGTCAGCCCCAGCATTTT.

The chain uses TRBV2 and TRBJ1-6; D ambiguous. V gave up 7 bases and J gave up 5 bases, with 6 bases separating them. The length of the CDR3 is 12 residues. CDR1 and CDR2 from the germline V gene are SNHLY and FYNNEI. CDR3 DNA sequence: TGTGCCAGCAATATCGATAATTCACCCCTCCACTTT. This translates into CASNIDNSPLHF.

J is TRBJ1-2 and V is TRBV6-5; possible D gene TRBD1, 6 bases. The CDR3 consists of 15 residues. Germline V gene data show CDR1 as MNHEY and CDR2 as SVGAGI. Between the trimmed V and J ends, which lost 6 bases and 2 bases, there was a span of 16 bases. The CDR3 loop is CASSPLSGTNYGYTF. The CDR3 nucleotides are TGTGCCAGCAGCCCCTTAAGCGGGACAAACTATGGCTACACCTTC.